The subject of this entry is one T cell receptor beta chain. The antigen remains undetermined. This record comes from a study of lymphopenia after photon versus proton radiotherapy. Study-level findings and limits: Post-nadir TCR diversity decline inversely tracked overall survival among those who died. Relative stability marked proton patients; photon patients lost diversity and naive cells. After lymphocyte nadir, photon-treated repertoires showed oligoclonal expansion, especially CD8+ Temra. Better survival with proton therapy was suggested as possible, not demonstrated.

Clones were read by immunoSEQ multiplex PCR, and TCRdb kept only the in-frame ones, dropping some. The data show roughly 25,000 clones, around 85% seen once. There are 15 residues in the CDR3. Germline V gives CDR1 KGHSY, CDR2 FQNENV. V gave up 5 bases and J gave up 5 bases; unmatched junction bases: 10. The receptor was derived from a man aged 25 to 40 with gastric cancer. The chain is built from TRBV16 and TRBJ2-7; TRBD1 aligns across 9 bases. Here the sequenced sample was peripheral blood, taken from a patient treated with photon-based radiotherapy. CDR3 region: CASSFSGQGNDEQYF. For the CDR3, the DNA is TGTGCCAGCAGCTTTTCGGGACAGGGTAACGACGAGCAGTACTTC.